One sample yielded the 20 T cell receptor beta chains listed below, sequenced in a study of blood T cell repertoires in COVID-19. Sequenced by immunoSEQ multiplex PCR; TCRdb stores in-frame clones only, minus some. The table shows some 64,000 clones, with roughly 90% occurring only once. Specimen: peripheral blood. Every receptor here comes from a man between 65 and 85 years old with acute or convalescent COVID-19.

The rearrangement joins TRBV29-1 to TRBJ1-2, with TRBD1 matching 11 bases. V lost 6 bases, J lost 6 bases, and 6 bases stayed unmatched. CDR3 length: 13 residues. The germline V gene has CDR1 SQVTM and CDR2 ANQGSEA. The CDR3, as DNA: TGCAGCGTACCCCGGGACAGGGGGGATGGCTACACCTTC. This codes for CSVPRDRGDGYTF.

This clone was seen a handful of times. V and J are TRBV14 and TRBJ1-5, with TRBD1 identical over 10 bases. The CDR3 sequence is 14 residues long. The ends lost 3 bases at V and 7 bases at J; junction bases unmatched: 3. Germline loops: CDR1 SGHDN, CDR2 FVKESK. CDR3 coding DNA: TGTGCCAGCAGCCAGACAGGGGGCGGGCAGCCCCAGCATTTT. As protein: CASSQTGGGQPQHF.

The V gene is TRBV7-8, the J gene TRBJ1-6; no clear D. V gave up 5 bases and J gave up 10 bases, with 18 bases separating them. Germline assignment: CDR1 SGHVS and CDR2 FQNEAQ. This CDR3 contains 15 residues. CDR3 coding DNA: TGTGCCAGCAGCCTCTCGAGGACTTCAGAATCACCCCTCCACTTT. The encoded protein is CASSLSRTSESPLHF.

The CDR3 protein is CASSRSSGNNEQFF. DNA for the CDR3: TGTGCCAGCTCTAGGTCTAGCGGAAACAATGAGCAGTTCTTC. The V call is TRBV5-4, the J call TRBJ2-1, with 7 bases that match TRBD2. V lost 7 bases to trimming and J lost 5 bases; unmatched junction nucleotides: 9. This CDR3 has 14 amino acids. CDR1 and CDR2 (germline): SGHNT, YYREEE (reference sequence).

V and J are TRBV7-8 and TRBJ1-2; TRBD1 is a possible D gene (5 bases). Trimming took 5 bases from V and 8 from J, leaving 18 bases between them. The CDR3 sequence is 14 residues long. The germline V gene has CDR1 SGHVS and CDR2 FQNEAQ. This chain's CDR3 is CASSPPGGTGGYTF. CDR3 bases: TGTGCCAGCAGCCCTCCCGGGGGAACTGGGGGCTACACCTTC. Drawing the rest from reference TRBV7-8 and TRBJ1-2, the complete variable domain is GAGVSQSPRYKVAKRGQDVALRCDPISGHVSLFWYQQALGQGPEFLTYFQNEAQLDKSGLPSDRFFAERPEGSVSTLKIQRTQQEDSAVYLCASSPPGGTGGYTFGSGTRLTVV.

The rearrangement uses TRBV12-5 and TRBJ1-5, with D hard to call. The CDR3 spans 13 residues. V was cut by 6 bases and J by 11 bases, with 17 bases left in between. From germline, CDR1 is LGHNT and CDR2 FRNRAP. In DNA form, the CDR3 reads TGTGCTAGTGGCTCCCGGGAGTTATCGGCCCAGCATTTT. This gives the protein CASGSRELSAQHF.

The chain employs TRBV21-1 and TRBJ2-7; the DNA was not compared with TRBD1, the D call given in the table. TRBV21-1 represents a pseudogene. CDR3 length equals 14 residues. CDR3 DNA: TGTGCCAGCAGCTACAAAGCCAGGCCCTACGAGCAGTACTTC. Translation: CASSYKARPYEQYF.

The gene calls are TRBV7-6 and TRBJ2-3, with a tentative D call TRBD1 (6 bases). In germline, CDR1 is SGHVS, CDR2 FNYEAQ. V lost 2 bases to trimming and J lost 6 bases, with 15 bases between them. This CDR3 region has 15 residues. CDR3 coding DNA: TGTGCCAGCAGCTTACCCAAGGGGGTCCTGGATACGCAGTATTTT. Translation gives CASSLPKGVLDTQYF.

The chain links TRBV19 to TRBJ2-1; maybe TRBD2 (6 bases). V was shortened by 4 bases and J by 1 base, with 14 bases between the two germline ends. The CDR3 is 16 amino acids. The germline gives CDR1 LNHDA, CDR2 SQIVND (reference sequence). CDR3 region: CASSRTGRRSYNEQFF. The CDR3 DNA reads TGTGCCAGTAGTAGGACCGGGAGAAGGTCCTACAATGAGCAGTTCTTC. Complete variable domain (other parts from reference TRBV19 and TRBJ2-1): DGGITQSPKYLFRKEGQNVTLSCEQNLNHDAMYWYRQDPGQGLRLIYYSQIVNDFQKGDIAEGYSVSREKKESFPLTVTSAQKNPTAFYLCASSRTGRRSYNEQFFGPGTRLTVL.

The chain uses TRBV27 and TRBJ1-2; TRBD1 is a possible D gene (5 bases). The ends were cut back, 5 bases at V and 4 bases at J, with 20 bases in the middle. This CDR3 has 16 residues. Per the germline V gene, CDR1 is MNHEY and CDR2 is SMNVEV (reference sequence). CDR3 sequence reads: CASSKFSGPGPYGYTF. Here the CDR3 DNA reads TGTGCCAGCAGTAAGTTTAGTGGGCCAGGGCCCTATGGCTACACCTTC.

This chain joins TRBV5-1 and TRBJ1-6; D is undetermined. CDR1 is SGHRS and CDR2 is YFSETQ in the germline V gene. Trimming removed 4 bases from V and 4 bases from J, with 12 bases in between. The CDR3 has 15 residues. The CDR3 loop reads CASSQQGEYNSPLHF. The CDR3 bases are TGCGCCAGCAGCCAACAAGGAGAGTATAATTCACCCCTCCACTTT. Full variable domain (missing parts from reference TRBV5-1 and TRBJ1-6): KAGVTQTPRYLIKTRGQQVTLSCSPISGHRSVSWYQQTPGQGLQFLFEYFSETQRNKGNFPGRFSGRQFSNSRSEMNVSTLELGDSALYLCASSQQGEYNSPLHFGNGTRLTVT.

There are a few counts of this clone. The V gene is TRBV7-2, the J gene TRBJ2-2; tentative D call: TRBD2 (6 bases). Germline CDR1 and CDR2: SGHTA and FQGNSA. V dropped 5 bases and J dropped 4 bases, with 14 bases sitting between them. This CDR3 is 15 amino acids long. CDR3 coding DNA: TGTGCCAGCAGCCTCGGAGGGGCGGGCACCGGGGAGCTGTTTTTT. Its protein is CASSLGGAGTGELFF.

This clone was seen only a few times. V and J are TRBV9 and TRBJ1-1; unclear D gene. Trimming stripped 1 base from V and 5 bases from J, with 27 bases between. Germline CDR1 reads SGDLS; CDR2 reads YYNGEE. This CDR3 is 19 amino acids long. The CDR3 region has the DNA TGTGCCAGCAGCGTAAGCCCCTCCGTCTCCCCGGTCCGGGTAACTGAAGCTTTCTTT. Protein product: CASSVSPSVSPVRVTEAFF.

Only a few counts were recorded for this clone. The same CDR3 also results from other DNA sequences found in this sample. The chain combines TRBV4-3 with TRBJ1-2, with D tentatively TRBD1 (6 bases). The germline V gene has CDR1 LGHNA and CDR2 YSLEER. The CDR3 has 14 amino acids. Deletions cut 4 bases from V and 2 bases from J, with 11 bases between. CDR3 in amino acids: CASSRGTGNYGYTF. Here the CDR3 DNA reads TGCGCCAGCAGCCGCGGAACAGGGAACTATGGCTACACCTTC.

The chain links TRBV18 to TRBJ1-1; 8 bases are a match to TRBD1. This CDR3 contains 17 residues. Trimming at V came to 2 bases and at J to 0 bases, leaving 8 bases not matched to a gene. The germline V gene encodes CDR1 KGHSH and CDR2 LQKENI. CDR3 residues: CASSPFGQGSMNTEAFF. The CDR3, as DNA: TGTGCCAGCTCACCATTCGGACAGGGAAGTATGAACACTGAAGCTTTCTTT.

The J gene is TRBJ1-5, the V gene TRBV5-8; 11 nucleotides line up with TRBD1. The V and J ends lost 4 bases and 6 bases, in that order; junction bases with no gene match: 6. Germline V gene data show CDR1 as SGHTS and CDR2 as YDEGEE. This CDR3 region has 15 residues. CDR3 nucleotides: TGTGCCAGCAGCCCGGGACAGGGGGTAATTCAGCCCCAGCATTTT. Translated, it gives CASSPGQGVIQPQHF.

This chain connects TRBV4-1 to TRBJ1-4, with TRBD1 as a possible D gene (6 bases). The CDR3 covers 18 residues. CDR1 MGHRA and CDR2 YSYEKL come from the germline V gene. Trimming stripped 3 bases from V and 2 bases from J, with 19 bases between. This chain's CDR3 is CASSHSPGGRVTNEKLFF. The CDR3, as DNA: TGCGCCAGCAGCCATTCGCCCGGGGGGCGCGTTACTAATGAAAAACTGTTTTTT.

V gene TRBV7-8 combines with J gene TRBJ1-2; D gene ambiguous. Germline CDR1 is SGHVS and CDR2 is FQNEAQ. Trimming took off 3 bases at V and 5 bases at J, with 7 bases between the two ends. The CDR3 is 12 amino acids. This CDR3 reads CASSFLLYGYTF. CDR3 DNA sequence: TGTGCCAGCAGCTTCCTTCTTTATGGCTACACCTTC.

This clone was picked up one time. The genes are TRBV12-3 or TRBV12-4 and TRBJ2-7; unclear D gene. V lost 7 bases, J lost 3 bases, and 10 bases lay in between. The CDR3 consists of 12 residues. The CDR3: CASKARSYEQYF. CDR3 bases: TGTGCCAGCAAGGCGCGGAGCTACGAGCAGTACTTC.

The V and J genes are TRBV2 and TRBJ1-1; perhaps TRBD1 as D (5 bases). CDR1 SNHLY and CDR2 FYNNEI come from the germline V gene. Deletions cut 0 bases from V and 7 bases from J, with 12 bases between. This CDR3 comprises 14 residues. The CDR3 nucleotides read TGTGCCAGCAGTGAAGCAGTCAGGGATTATGAAGCTTTCTTT. Translated, it gives CASSEAVRDYEAFF.